This paragraph reports one TCR beta chain. Its antigen remains unknown. Profiling relied on immunoSEQ multiplex PCR, and the TCRdb table lists in-frame clones only, not all of them. The sample records fewer than 55,000 clones, roughly three fifths being singletons. The entry originates in a study of cytotoxic CD8 clonotypes in ibrutinib-treated CLL. At the level of the study: Response sampling took place at median approximately eleven months of treatment, range 6 to 36.

The CDR3 is made up of 14 amino acids. V was shortened by 4 bases and J by 5 bases, with 14 bases between the two germline ends. Germline V gene data show CDR1 as MDHEN and CDR2 as SYDVKM. Study results and limitations: While tracking circulating CD8+ T-cell counts, baseline clonality exceeded that of age-matched healthy donors. Sample timing was unmatched between remission and later-progressing patients; lymph nodes unstudied.

The specimen was PBMCs, collected after 24 months of ibrutinib treatment. The chain links TRBV28 to TRBJ1-1; possibly TRBD1 for D (5 bases). The TCR originated in a human donor with chronic lymphocytic leukemia. The CDR3 protein is CASSSLRGTTEAFF. The CDR3 region has the DNA TGTGCCAGCAGTTCCCTTAGAGGGACTACTGAAGCTTTCTTT.